This is a list of T cell receptor beta chains from one sample in a study of early T cells in non-severe SARS-CoV-2 infection. MiXCR was run by TCRdb on the 5' RACE reads, yielding one entry per CDR3 protein. The table has around 52,000 distinct CDR3 sequences, 10% to 15% seen once. Material: whole blood. The receptors derive from an adult who was a healthcare worker with PCR-confirmed SARS-CoV-2 infection or an uninfected control (not recorded which). Both conserved end residues are part of each CDR3. The D gene is left open where the match is weak. Clone size appears in some rows only: once, few, many, or a class for an expanded clone.

TRBJ2-1 | few | TRBV29-1 | TRBD2 | TGCAGCGTGGTAGGGACTACCCTCTCCTACAATGAGCAGTTCTTC | CSVVGTTLSYNEQFF
TRBJ2-2 | many | TRBV15 | - | TGTGCCACCAGCAGAGATAATCGGGGTTACAAGCTCACCGGGGAGCTGTTTTTT | CATSRDNRGYKLTGELFF
TRBJ1-2 | - | TRBV29-1 | - | TGCAGCGTCCAGACGCGTGGCTACACCTTC | CSVQTRGYTF
TRBJ2-7 | - | TRBV29-1 | - | TGCAGCGCCGGGGACACCTACGAGCAGTACTTC | CSAGDTYEQYF
TRBJ1-1 | many | TRBV6-1 | TRBD1 | TGTGCCAGCAGTCGCCGGTCGGGACAGGTGGGGTTGAACACTGAAGCTTTCTTT | CASSRRSGQVGLNTEAFF
TRBJ2-3 | many | TRBV15 | - | TGTGCCACCAGCAGAGACACCAGCACAGATACGCAGTATTTT | CATSRDTSTDTQYF
TRBJ1-5 | many | TRBV2 | - | TGTGCCAGCAGCCCGTCGAGGGAACAGCCCCAGCATTTT | CASSPSREQPQHF
TRBJ2-5 | many | TRBV29-1 | - | TGCAGCGTTGAGGCCGGTCTTCCGGGGCAAGAGACCCAGTACTTC | CSVEAGLPGQETQYF
TRBJ1-3 | many | TRBV7-8 | - | TGTGCCAGCAGCTTAGGGTCGGACTCTGGTGGAAACACCATATATTTT | CASSLGSDSGGNTIYF
TRBJ2-1 | many | TRBV19 | TRBD2 | TGTGCCAGTAGTATAGGGGGACTAGCGGGTGATGAGCAGTTCTTC | CASSIGGLAGDEQFF
TRBJ1-1 | many | TRBV12-3/TRBV12-4 | - | TGTGCCAGCAATGACGGCCCTTTTTGGGATGAAGCTTTCTTT | CASNDGPFWDEAFF
TRBJ2-2 | few | TRBV9 | TRBD2 | TGTGCCAGCAGCTTAAGACTAGCACCAGCGAACACCGGGGAGCTGTTTTTT | CASSLRLAPANTGELFF
TRBJ1-2 | - | TRBV7-9 | TRBD1 | TGTGCCAGCAGCCGGGACAGTCTCAATGGCTACACCTTC | CASSRDSLNGYTF
TRBJ1-5 | - | TRBV7-9 | TRBD1 | TGTGCCAGCAGCTTAGCCGGACAGGCAACGATGCCCCAGCATTTT | CASSLAGQATMPQHF
TRBJ2-7 | - | TRBV10-3 | TRBD1 | TGTGCCATCAGAGGGACAGACTCCTACGAGCAGTACTTC | CAIRGTDSYEQYF
TRBJ1-1 | few | TRBV5-1 | - | TGCGCCAGCAGCTTGCCGCGGCAGAGTATGAACACTGAAGCTTTCTTT | CASSLPRQSMNTEAFF
TRBJ1-2 | few | TRBV5-1 | - | TGCGCCAGCAGCTTGGAGACAGGCGACTATGGCTACACCTTC | CASSLETGDYGYTF
TRBJ1-1 | - | TRBV11-3 | - | TGTGCCAGCAGCCCGAGGGTCAGTCGGACTGAAGCTTTCTTT | CASSPRVSRTEAFF
TRBJ2-1 | many | TRBV29-1 | - | TGCAGCGTTGAAGATGGGGGCGCAAGCTCCTACAATGAGCAGTTCTTC | CSVEDGGASSYNEQFF
TRBJ2-5 | - | TRBV7-7 | - | TGTGCTAGCAGCCTAGGATCATACCAAGAGACCCAGTACTTC | CASSLGSYQETQYF
TRBJ2-7 | - | TRBV20-1 | TRBD2 | TGCAGTGCCCCGGGACTAGCGGGAAAAACCTACGAGCAGTACTTC | CSAPGLAGKTYEQYF
TRBJ2-7 | few | TRBV9 | - | TGTGCCAGCAGCGTAGGAAGCCCCTACGAGCAGTACTTC | CASSVGSPYEQYF
TRBJ2-1 | - | TRBV29-1 | TRBD2 | TGCAGCGTGGGGACACCGAATAGCGGGGAGTACAATGAGCAGTTCTTC | CSVGTPNSGEYNEQFF
TRBJ2-3 | few | TRBV9 | - | TGTGCCAGCAGCGTAAAAGTATTTGGCACAGATACGCAGTATTTT | CASSVKVFGTDTQYF
TRBJ2-2 | - | TRBV11-3 | - | TGTGCCAGCAGCTTCCAAGCGGATACGAACACCGGGGAGCTGTTTTTT | CASSFQADTNTGELFF
TRBJ2-1 | few | TRBV18 | - | TGTGCCAGCTCACCCCTGGGTAAACGGGTCTACAATGAGCAGTTCTTC | CASSPLGKRVYNEQFF
TRBJ2-3 | - | TRBV7-2 | - | TGTGCCAGCAATCCCCGCACAGATACGCAGTATTTT | CASNPRTDTQYF
TRBJ1-6 | - | TRBV7-3 | - | TGTGCCAGCAGGTTGTCGGGGGATTCACCCCTCCACTTT | CASRLSGDSPLHF
TRBJ1-3 | - | TRBV3-1 | TRBD1 | TGTGCCAGCAGCCAAGCAGGGGGCTTCTCTGGAAACACCATATATTTT | CASSQAGGFSGNTIYF
TRBJ2-3 | many | TRBV29-1 | - | TGCAGCGTTGACCAGGTCACAGATACGCAGTATTTT | CSVDQVTDTQYF
TRBJ2-1 | many | TRBV11-2 | - | TGTGCCAGCAGCTTCGGGGGAGGCGGCTCCTACAATGAGCAGTTCTTC | CASSFGGGGSYNEQFF
TRBJ1-2 | many | TRBV11-2 | - | TGTGCCAGCAGCTCTCCCAGAACAGCTATTAACTATGGCTACACCTTC | CASSSPRTAINYGYTF
TRBJ2-2 | many | TRBV9 | - | TGTGCCAGCAGCTCCCTCACCTTCAGCGCCGGGGAGCTGTTTTTT | CASSSLTFSAGELFF
TRBJ2-3 | many | TRBV28 | TRBD2 | TGTGCCAGCAGTCGGGAGGGCCCCCTCGATCTGTATTTT | CASSREGPLDLYF
TRBJ2-5 | many | TRBV6-1 | - | TGTGCCAGCAGCACTACAGGGCAGGGGACCCAGTACTTC | CASSTTGQGTQYF
TRBJ2-2 | many | TRBV19 | TRBD2 | TGTGCCAGTAGTATCTCGGCGGGGGTCACCGGGGAGCTGTTTTTT | CASSISAGVTGELFF
TRBJ2-3 | few | TRBV4-2 | - | TGTGCCAGCAGCCAAGAGTCCCAACCCCGCACAGATACGCAGTATTTT | CASSQESQPRTDTQYF
TRBJ1-1 | many | TRBV20-1 | - | TGCAGTGCTACCCGGGACTCGAACACTGAAGCTTTCTTT | CSATRDSNTEAFF
TRBJ2-5 | many | TRBV20-1 | TRBD1 | TGCAGTGCTAACCGGGGGACAGGGGGTGGAGAGACCCAGTACTTC | CSANRGTGGGETQYF
TRBJ2-2 | few | TRBV28 | - | TGTGCCAGCAGTTCCCGGGGGCCAGGGACCGGGGAGCTGTTTTTT | CASSSRGPGTGELFF
TRBJ2-5 | few | TRBV24-1 | TRBD2 | TGTGCCACCGGATGGACTAGCGGGGGGCAAGAGACCCAGTACTTC | CATGWTSGGQETQYF
TRBJ1-5 | - | TRBV5-1 | - | TGCGCCAGCAGCTTGACAGGGAGGGATTACAATCAGCCCCAGCATTTT | CASSLTGRDYNQPQHF
TRBJ2-1 | many | TRBV12-3/TRBV12-4 | TRBD2 | TGTGCCAGCAGTATGCGGGAGGGCCTCGGTGAGCAGTTCTTC | CASSMREGLGEQFF
TRBJ2-5 | many | TRBV30 | - | TGTGCCTGGAGTGTACCTCGACCGTACCAAGAGACCCAGTACTTC | CAWSVPRPYQETQYF
TRBJ2-4 | - | TRBV29-1 | - | TGCAGCGCTACCGTTCGGGGGTCCAAAAACATTCAGTACTTC | CSATVRGSKNIQYF
TRBJ2-5 | many | TRBV20-1 | - | TGCAGTGCTAGCTGGGGTCCCAAGTACCAAGAGACCCAGTACTTC | CSASWGPKYQETQYF
TRBJ2-7 | many | TRBV12-5 | - | TGTGCTAGTGGTCCCGCCATGCCACGAGGCTACGAGCAGTACTTC | CASGPAMPRGYEQYF
TRBJ2-7 | many | TRBV7-9 | TRBD2 | TGTGCCAGCAGCTTTAGGGAGGGAGGAAGCGACGAGCAGTACTTC | CASSFREGGSDEQYF
TRBJ2-1 | - | TRBV4-1 | TRBD2 | TGCGCCAGCAGCCAAGATAGCGGGGGGGAGCAGTTCTTC | CASSQDSGGEQFF
TRBJ2-3 | many | TRBV28 | TRBD1 | TGTGCCAGCAGCAGACCCGGGACAGGGGGCAAAAATACGCAGTATTTT | CASSRPGTGGKNTQYF
TRBJ2-7 | - | TRBV7-8 | TRBD1 | TGTGCCAGCAGCTTGATTACCGGGACAGTAAGCTCCTACGAGCAGTACTTC | CASSLITGTVSSYEQYF
TRBJ2-7 | medium-sized | TRBV30 | - | TGTGCCTGGAGTAGGGGGGAGGGCCAGTACGAGCAGTACTTC | CAWSRGEGQYEQYF
TRBJ2-1 | many | TRBV29-1 | - | TGCAGCGTTGAGTCGTACAATGAGCAGTTCTTC | CSVESYNEQFF